The 15 T cell receptor beta chains reported below all come from one sample, sequenced in a study of blood T cells in healthy people across ages. Primers used in a second PCR of roughly 6 to 11 cycles were a sample-barcoded 5' primer and a J-beta primer mix. TCRdb re-derived calls from the 5' RACE reads in MiXCR, one entry per CDR3 protein. Here the sample spans fewer than 900,000 distinct CDR3 sequences, 43% being singletons. The specimen sequenced was blood. Source of these receptors: a woman in her sixties in good health.

Written as DNA, the CDR3 is TGTGCCAGCAGTTTGTCTTCGTGGGCTTCCAAAAACATTCAGTACTTC. Translated, it gives CASSLSSWASKNIQYF. This chain joins TRBV28 and TRBJ2-4; no clear D gene. The length of the CDR3 is 16 residues. CDR1 is MDHEN and CDR2 is SYDVKM in the germline V gene. The germline V and J ends were trimmed by 3 bases and 2 bases, with 14 bases remaining between them.

The table lists this clonotype with a few counts. The chain links TRBV3-1 to TRBJ2-6, with 7 bases fitting TRBD1. V lost 4 bases to trimming and J lost 1 base; unmatched junction nucleotides: 10. There are 18 residues in the CDR3. The germline V gene has CDR1 LGHDT and CDR2 YNNKEL (reference sequence). DNA for the CDR3: TGTGCCAGCAGCCCTACCGAAGGGGGCGAGTCTGGGGCCAACGTCCTGACTTTC. Protein sequence: CASSPTEGGESGANVLTF.

This clonotype was detected only a few times. V is TRBV20-1 and J is TRBJ2-4, with TRBD1 identical over 9 bases. The CDR3 has 16 residues. V lost 6 bases to trimming and J lost 3 bases; unmatched junction nucleotides: 12. Germline V gene sequence: CDR1 DFQATT, CDR2 SNEGSKA (reference sequence). The CDR3 DNA reads TGCAGTGCACCGCTGCCCGGGACAGGGCACAAAAACATTCAGTACTTC. It codes for CSAPLPGTGHKNIQYF.

The chain employs TRBV6-2 or TRBV6-3 and TRBJ2-1; TRBD2 might be the D (6 bases). The J call is doubtful: the DNA matches TRBJ2-7 better. The CDR3 is made up of 17 amino acids. Per germline, CDR1 MNHEY and CDR2 SVGEGT. CDR3: CASSYSPSVTNYNEQYF. In DNA, the CDR3 is TGTGCCAGCAGTTACTCTCCTAGCGTCACGAACTACAATGAGCAGTACTTC.

This chain joins TRBV6-1 and TRBJ2-3; tentative D call: TRBD1 (7 bases). The germline V gene encodes CDR1 MNHNS and CDR2 SASEGT. V dropped 2 bases and J dropped 2 bases, with 14 bases sitting between them. The CDR3 covers 16 residues. The CDR3 sequence: CASSEPRQGLTDTQYF. CDR3 nucleotide sequence: TGTGCCAGCAGTGAACCGAGACAGGGACTCACAGATACGCAGTATTTT.

This clonotype occurred a few times. The gene calls are TRBV6-1 and TRBJ2-7; 7 bases fit TRBD1. Per the germline V gene, CDR1 is MNHNS and CDR2 is SASEGT. J lost 0 bases, V lost 11 bases, and 16 bases had no gene match. The CDR3 length is 16 residues. CDR3 nucleotides: TGTGCCCTTCAGCAAAGGGGACAGACTCACTCCTACGAGCAGTACTTC. Translating it yields CALQQRGQTHSYEQYF.

About this clonotype: A much more abundant neighbour one base away suggests this may be a read error. This chain connects TRBV20-1 to TRBJ2-4; TRBD2 matches at 7 bases. The germline CDR1 and CDR2 sequences are DFQATT and SNEGSKA (reference sequence). This CDR3 is built from 14 residues. With 5 bases clipped from V and 15 bases from J, the junction kept 19 bases outside the gene matches. The chain's CDR3 is CSAYPSGQSYERYF. CDR3 nucleotides: TGCAGTGCTTACCCTAGCGGACAATCCTACGAGCGGTACTTC.

The rearrangement joins TRBV25-1 to TRBJ1-1, with D hard to call. V lost 6 bases and J lost 4, with 15 bases in between. This CDR3 is built from 14 residues. Germline CDR1 MGHDK, CDR2 SYGVNS. The CDR3 protein is CASREGGVGTEAFF. The CDR3 DNA sequence: TGTGCCAGCAGAGAGGGCGGCGTAGGCACTGAAGCTTTCTTT. Variable domain in full (rest from reference TRBV25-1 and TRBJ1-1): EADIYQTPRYLVIGTGKKITLECSQTMGHDKMYWYQQDPGMELHLIHYSYGVNSTEKGDLSSESTVSRIRTEHFPLTLESARPSHTSQYLCASREGGVGTEAFFGQGTRLTVV.

V and J are TRBV2 and TRBJ2-1, with a weak D call TRBD2 (5 bases). V dropped 4 bases and J dropped 12 bases, with 19 bases sitting between them. This CDR3 contains 14 residues. Germline CDR1 and CDR2: SNHLY and FYNNEI. This CDR3 is CASSGSLDGVGQFF. CDR3 DNA sequence: TGTGCCAGCAGTGGTTCACTAGATGGAGTGGGGCAGTTCTTC. Full variable domain (rest looked up from reference TRBV2 and TRBJ2-1): EPEVTQTPSHQVTQMGQEVILRCVPISNHLYFYWYRQILGQKVEFLVSFYNNEISEKSEIFDDQFSVERPDGSNFTLKIRSTKLEDSAMYFCASSGSLDGVGQFFGPGTRLTVL.

This clonotype was seen only a few times. The V gene is TRBV20-1, the J gene TRBJ2-1; perhaps TRBD1 as D (7 bases). Germline CDR1 and CDR2: DFQATT and SNEGSKA (reference sequence). V was shortened by 5 bases and J by 4 bases, with 30 bases between the two germline ends. This CDR3 has 19 residues. For the CDR3, the DNA is TGCAGTGCTCAAACCTATAGTGGCGGGACAGCTACCCGTTACAATGAGCAGTTCTTC. This sequence encodes CSAQTYSGGTATRYNEQFF.

Points on this clonotype: Since no conserved phenylalanine or tryptophan closes the CDR3, a read error is the likely cause. The genes are TRBV7-3 and TRBJ2-1, with 9 bases fitting TRBD1. The CDR3 is 18 amino acids. Trimming cost V 2 bases and J 9 bases; bases outside gene matches: 17. The germline CDR1 and CDR2 sequences are SGHTA and FQGTGA. This CDR3 reads CASSLAVPGTGSKVEQFL. The CDR3 coding sequence is TGTGCCAGCAGCTTAGCTGTGCCTGGGACAGGGTCTAAGGTTGAGCAGTTCTTA.

The CDR3: CASSLTSDNEQFF. The CDR3 region has the DNA TGTGCCAGCAGCCTGACTAGCGACAATGAGCAGTTCTTC. The rearrangement links TRBV3-1 to TRBJ2-1, with 8 bases lining up with TRBD2. The CDR3 extends over 13 amino acids. The germline V gene has CDR1 LGHDT and CDR2 YNNKEL (reference sequence). J lost 5 bases, V lost 4 bases, and 1 base had no gene match.

This clonotype was observed at least ten times. The chain employs TRBV12-3 or TRBV12-4 and TRBJ2-1; TRBD1 might be the D (6 bases). The V and J ends lost 6 bases and 7 bases respectively, with 10 bases between them. The CDR3 is 12 residues long. In DNA, the CDR3 is TGTGCCAGCAGCCAAACAGGGAATGAGCAGTTCTTC. Its translation is CASSQTGNEQFF.

DNA of the CDR3: TGCGCCAGCAGCCGGACCGGACTTCCGGGAGAGACCCAGTACTTC. This codes for CASSRTGLPGETQYF. The chain is built from TRBV4-1 and TRBJ2-5; possibly TRBD2 for D (5 bases). Looked up from germline, CDR1 is MGHRA and CDR2 is YSYEKL. The CDR3 totals 15 residues. V was pared by 4 bases and J by 4 bases, with 16 bases between.

This clonotype was counted a few times. V usage is TRBV7-9 and J usage is TRBJ2-1; 11 nucleotides line up with TRBD2. Looked up from germline, CDR1 is SEHNR and CDR2 is FQNEAQ (reference sequence). The CDR3 contains 14 residues. V was clipped by 3 bases and J by 7 bases; unmatched bases: 2. The CDR3, as DNA: TGTGCCAGCAGCTTTACTAGCGGGAGTAATGAGCAGTTCTTC. Translating gives CASSFTSGSNEQFF. Full variable domain (remainder filled in from reference TRBV7-9 and TRBJ2-1): DTGVSQNPRHKITKRGQNVTFRCDPISEHNRLYWYRQTLGQGPEFLTYFQNEAQLEKSRLLSDRFSAERPKGSFSTLEIQRTEQGDSAMYLCASSFTSGSNEQFFGPGTRLTVL.